Described below is a single T cell receptor beta chain sequence and its context. The data were obtained in a study of blood T cell repertoires in COVID-19. V was clipped by 7 bases and J by 0 bases; unmatched bases: 6. From germline, CDR1 is MNHNY and CDR2 SVGAGI (reference sequence). The CDR3 covers 16 residues. Per the authors' pipeline: Using reference gene primer amplification, nucleated cell counts were estimated. The method was immunoSEQ multiplex PCR; TCRdb's version includes in-frame clones alone and lacks a portion of them. Clone size and the V and J calls come from that table; the DNA yielded D and trimming. The sample holds approximately 250,000 clones, 75% to 85% seen once.

The specimen was peripheral blood. This chain links TRBV6-6 with TRBJ2-6; TRBD1 matches at 7 bases. This clonotype was sampled from a woman in her forties or fifties with acute or convalescent COVID-19. The CDR3 here is CASTVDRDSGANVLTF. The DNA of the CDR3 is TGTGCCAGCACCGTAGACAGGGACTCTGGGGCCAACGTCCTGACTTTC.